This record looks at one T cell receptor beta chain sequence and its context. What it recognizes is unknown. The source of the sample is a study of T cell responses to AZD1222 COVID-19 vaccine. Whole-study findings and limits: A mostly white British donor set with more females was recruited, and clonal diversity was possibly underestimated. Repertoire samples came only from after the peak T cell response. The study reported that nearly half of spike-specific TCRs target unmutated variant regions.

This CDR3 spans 12 amino acids. Trimming removed 4 bases from V and 14 bases from J; junction bases left unmatched: 4. The germline V gene has CDR1 SNHLY and CDR2 FYNNEI. TCRdb's copy holds only in-frame clones and misses some; the assay was immunoSEQ multiplex PCR. Among about 130,000 clones listed, over 85% were seen once. V usage is TRBV2 and J usage is TRBJ2-1; 11 nucleotides line up with TRBD1. The receptor was isolated from an adult who received the AZD1222 COVID-19 vaccine. The sequencing used peripheral blood, collected 28 days after the second AZD1222 dose. CDR3 region: CASSVRDRGEFF. The CDR3 DNA sequence: TGTGCCAGCAGTGTCCGGGACAGGGGGGAGTTCTTC.